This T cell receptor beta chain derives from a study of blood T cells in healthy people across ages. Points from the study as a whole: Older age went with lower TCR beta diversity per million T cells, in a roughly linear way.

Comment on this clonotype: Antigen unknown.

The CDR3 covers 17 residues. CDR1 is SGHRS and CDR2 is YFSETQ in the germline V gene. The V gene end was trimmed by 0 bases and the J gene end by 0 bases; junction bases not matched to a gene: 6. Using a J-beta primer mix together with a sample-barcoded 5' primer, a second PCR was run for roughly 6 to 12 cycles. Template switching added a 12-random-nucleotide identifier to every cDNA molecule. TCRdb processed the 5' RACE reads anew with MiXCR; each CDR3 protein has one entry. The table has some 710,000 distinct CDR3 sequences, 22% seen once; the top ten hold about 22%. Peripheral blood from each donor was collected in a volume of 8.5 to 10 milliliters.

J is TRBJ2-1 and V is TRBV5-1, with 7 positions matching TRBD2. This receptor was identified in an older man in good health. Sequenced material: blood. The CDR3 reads CASSLGGRGSSYNEQFF. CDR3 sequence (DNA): TGCGCCAGCAGCTTGGGGGGGAGGGGTAGCTCCTACAATGAGCAGTTCTTC.